This is a list of T cell receptor beta chains from one sample in a study of cytomegalovirus exposure and HLA in healthy donors. Only in-frame clones appear in the TCRdb table, and some are missing; sequencing was by immunoSEQ multiplex PCR. The repertoire consists of approximately 160,000 clones, with around 78% occurring once and the leading ten covering about 1%. Material: PBMCs. All receptors come from a woman aged 40 to 50 in good health and CMV-seronegative. Each CDR3 is given with its conserved first and last residue. The order of the fields is J gene, clone size, D gene, CDR3 length, V gene, CDR3 protein, CDR3 DNA. A D gene is named only where the DNA matches it firmly. Size values are once, few and many counts, or a class for expanded clones, and some rows have none.

j_call: TRBJ1-3
clone_size: .
d_call: TRBD1
cdr3_length: 19
v_call: TRBV4-2
cdr3_aa: CASSQDRGGVGQRGNTIYF
cdr3_nt: TGTGCCAGCAGCCAAGATCGCGGGGGGGTGGGACAGCGAGGAAACACCATATATTTT

j_call: TRBJ2-7
clone_size: .
d_call: .
cdr3_length: 14
v_call: TRBV6-6
cdr3_aa: CASSYGTPRNEQYF
cdr3_nt: TGTGCCAGCAGTTACGGCACACCTCGCAACGAGCAGTACTTC

j_call: TRBJ2-1
clone_size: few
d_call: TRBD1
cdr3_length: 14
v_call: TRBV10-3
cdr3_aa: CACGRTGDNNEQFF
cdr3_nt: TGTGCTTGCGGTAGGACAGGGGACAACAATGAGCAGTTCTTC

j_call: TRBJ2-2
clone_size: .
d_call: .
cdr3_length: 15
v_call: TRBV25-1
cdr3_aa: CASSAPGGNTGELFF
cdr3_nt: TGTGCCAGCAGTGCCCCCGGGGGGAACACCGGGGAGCTGTTTTTT

j_call: TRBJ1-1
clone_size: once
d_call: .
cdr3_length: 14
v_call: TRBV2
cdr3_aa: CASNRQGINTEAFF
cdr3_nt: TGTGCCAGCAACCGTCAGGGGATTAACACTGAAGCTTTCTTT

j_call: TRBJ2-7
clone_size: once
d_call: TRBD1
cdr3_length: 15
v_call: TRBV29-1
cdr3_aa: CSVESPPGQLYEQYF
cdr3_nt: TGCAGCGTTGAATCCCCTCCGGGACAGCTGTACGAGCAGTACTTC

j_call: TRBJ1-3
clone_size: .
d_call: .
cdr3_length: 16
v_call: TRBV6-5
cdr3_aa: CASSYSGGGSGNTIYF
cdr3_nt: TGTGCCAGCAGTTACTCGGGCGGGGGCTCTGGAAACACCATATATTTT

j_call: TRBJ2-5
clone_size: .
d_call: TRBD1
cdr3_length: 16
v_call: TRBV10-3
cdr3_aa: CAISLGQDNIRETQYF
cdr3_nt: TGTGCCATCAGTTTGGGACAGGATAACATTCGGGAGACCCAGTACTTC

j_call: TRBJ1-2
clone_size: once
d_call: TRBD1
cdr3_length: 13
v_call: TRBV30
cdr3_aa: CAWDRGNSYGYTF
cdr3_nt: TGTGCCTGGGACAGGGGGAACAGCTATGGCTACACCTTC

j_call: TRBJ1-2
clone_size: .
d_call: .
cdr3_length: 13
v_call: TRBV14
cdr3_aa: CASSPGQSYGYTF
cdr3_nt: TGTGCCAGCAGCCCGGGACAATCCTATGGCTACACCTTC

j_call: TRBJ2-7
clone_size: once
d_call: .
cdr3_length: 15
v_call: TRBV5-1
cdr3_aa: CASSSGQVGGYEQYF
cdr3_nt: TGCGCCAGCAGCTCTGGACAAGTGGGGGGATACGAGCAGTACTTC

j_call: TRBJ1-5
clone_size: .
d_call: .
cdr3_length: 15
v_call: TRBV19
cdr3_aa: CAIGGSSRRNQPQHF
cdr3_nt: TGTGCCATCGGAGGCAGCTCCCGACGGAATCAGCCCCAGCATTTT

j_call: TRBJ2-7
clone_size: .
d_call: TRBD1
cdr3_length: 16
v_call: TRBV5-6
cdr3_aa: CASSLPRQGSGYEQYF
cdr3_nt: TGTGCCAGCAGCTTGCCTCGACAGGGAAGTGGATACGAGCAGTACTTC

j_call: TRBJ2-1
clone_size: few
d_call: .
cdr3_length: 13
v_call: TRBV5-1
cdr3_aa: CASSLAGDNEQFF
cdr3_nt: TGCGCCAGCAGCTTGGCGGGGGACAATGAGCAGTTCTTC

j_call: TRBJ2-5
clone_size: .
d_call: TRBD2
cdr3_length: 17
v_call: TRBV13
cdr3_aa: CASSLSRTSGRKETQYF
cdr3_nt: TGTGCCAGCAGCTTAAGTAGGACTAGCGGGAGGAAAGAGACCCAGTACTTC

j_call: TRBJ2-5
clone_size: .
d_call: .
cdr3_length: 14
v_call: TRBV23-1
cdr3_aa: CASSQFGTQETQYF
cdr3_nt: TGCGCCAGCAGTCAATTTGGGACTCAAGAGACCCAGTACTTC

j_call: TRBJ1-1
clone_size: .
d_call: .
cdr3_length: 12
v_call: TRBV30
cdr3_aa: CAWSGTLDEAFF
cdr3_nt: TGTGCCTGGTCAGGGACATTAGATGAAGCTTTCTTT

j_call: TRBJ1-1
clone_size: .
d_call: TRBD1
cdr3_length: 14
v_call: TRBV7-9
cdr3_aa: CASTLGQANTEAFF
cdr3_nt: TGTGCCAGCACCTTGGGACAGGCTAACACTGAAGCTTTCTTT

j_call: TRBJ2-5
clone_size: .
d_call: TRBD2
cdr3_length: 14
v_call: TRBV5-1
cdr3_aa: CASSSLGGVETQYF
cdr3_nt: TGCGCCAGCAGCTCCCTCGGGGGGGTAGAGACCCAGTACTTC

j_call: TRBJ1-3
clone_size: .
d_call: .
cdr3_length: 15
v_call: TRBV6-6
cdr3_aa: CASSFGQTSGNTIYF
cdr3_nt: TGTGCCAGCAGTTTTGGACAGACCTCTGGAAACACCATATATTTT

j_call: TRBJ2-5
clone_size: few
d_call: TRBD2
cdr3_length: 14
v_call: TRBV5-6
cdr3_aa: CASSFSSGRETQYF
cdr3_nt: TGTGCCAGCAGCTTCTCTAGCGGGCGAGAGACCCAGTACTTC

j_call: TRBJ2-3
clone_size: .
d_call: TRBD2
cdr3_length: 16
v_call: TRBV7-3
cdr3_aa: CASSFSSGTGTDTQYF
cdr3_nt: TGTGCCAGCAGCTTCTCTAGCGGGACTGGTACAGATACGCAGTATTTT

j_call: TRBJ2-7
clone_size: .
d_call: .
cdr3_length: 14
v_call: TRBV19
cdr3_aa: CASSPNRDPSEQYF
cdr3_nt: TGTGCCAGTAGTCCGAACAGGGATCCTTCCGAGCAGTACTTC

j_call: TRBJ1-1
clone_size: .
d_call: .
cdr3_length: 13
v_call: TRBV7-3
cdr3_aa: CASSLSGDTEAFF
cdr3_nt: TGTGCCAGCAGCTTAAGCGGAGACACTGAAGCTTTCTTT

j_call: TRBJ2-5
clone_size: .
d_call: .
cdr3_length: 12
v_call: TRBV10-3
cdr3_aa: CAISESQETQYF
cdr3_nt: TGTGCCATCAGTGAGAGTCAGGAGACCCAGTACTTC

j_call: TRBJ2-3
clone_size: .
d_call: TRBD2
cdr3_length: 15
v_call: TRBV5-4
cdr3_aa: CASSLDLAGVDTQYF
cdr3_nt: TGTGCCAGCAGCTTGGATCTAGCGGGTGTAGATACGCAGTATTTT

j_call: TRBJ2-7
clone_size: .
d_call: .
cdr3_length: 12
v_call: TRBV11-2
cdr3_aa: CASTSPPREQYF
cdr3_nt: TGTGCCAGCACCTCCCCCCCTAGGGAGCAGTACTTC

j_call: TRBJ2-4
clone_size: .
d_call: TRBD1
cdr3_length: 15
v_call: TRBV7-9
cdr3_aa: CASSILTGAQNIQYF
cdr3_nt: TGTGCCAGCAGCATACTGACAGGGGCCCAAAACATTCAGTACTTC

j_call: TRBJ2-2
clone_size: .
d_call: .
cdr3_length: 14
v_call: TRBV7-9
cdr3_aa: CASSFLLDTGELFF
cdr3_nt: TGTGCCAGCAGCTTTCTCTTAGACACCGGGGAGCTGTTTTTT

j_call: TRBJ2-3
clone_size: .
d_call: TRBD2
cdr3_length: 14
v_call: TRBV6-1
cdr3_aa: CASHSGRMADTQYF
cdr3_nt: TGTGCCAGCCATAGCGGGAGGATGGCAGATACGCAGTATTTT

j_call: TRBJ2-2
clone_size: .
d_call: TRBD1
cdr3_length: 16
v_call: TRBV15
cdr3_aa: CATSRKRTGRSGELFF
cdr3_nt: TGTGCCACCAGCAGAAAGAGGACAGGGCGGTCCGGGGAGCTGTTTTTT